These 18 T cell receptor beta chains were sequenced from one sample in a study of blood T cell repertoires in COVID-19 (dated by TCRdb to the early 2020s). The method behind the library was the immunoSEQ multiplex PCR assay. TCRdb obtained this table from immuneACCESS and retained in-frame rearrangements with V and J assigned. These tables miss some clones; where compared with another copy, unresolved V genes account for less than half of the shortfall, and the remainder is unexplained. The sample table holds about 300,000 clones, of which 70% to 90% were seen once. The ten largest clones add up to approximately 5.2% of the sample. The sequenced sample was PBMCs or T cells enriched from blood (not recorded which). The receptor source for this set is a woman aged 30 to 39 who had recovered from COVID-19.

This chain joins TRBV10-1 and TRBJ2-1; 11 nucleotides line up with TRBD2. The CDR3 consists of 15 residues. The V gene end was trimmed by 0 bases and the J gene end by 9 bases; junction bases not matched to a gene: 4. Germline values: CDR1 WNHNN, CDR2 SYGVQD (reference sequence). The CDR3: CASSESGLAGGEQFF. In DNA, the CDR3 is TGCGCCAGCAGTGAGTCCGGACTAGCGGGCGGTGAGCAGTTCTTC.

V is TRBV7-9 and J is TRBJ2-5; D remains ambiguous. CDR1 and CDR2 from the germline V gene are SEHNR and FQNEAQ (reference sequence). Between the trimmed V and J ends, which lost 5 bases and 2 bases, there was a span of 12 bases. CDR3 size: 14 residues. The CDR3 sequence is CASSPPVAQETQYF. The CDR3 DNA reads as TGTGCCAGCAGCCCCCCAGTGGCACAAGAGACCCAGTACTTC.

V usage is TRBV5-6 and J usage is TRBJ2-3, with TRBD2 identical over 12 bases. V gave up 2 bases and J gave up 1 base; unmatched junction bases: 5. The CDR3 is 17 amino acids. Germline assignment: CDR1 SGHDT and CDR2 YYEEEE. The CDR3 protein is CASSLKTSGGRTDTQYF. CDR3 DNA sequence: TGTGCCAGCAGCTTAAAGACTAGCGGGGGCCGCACAGATACGCAGTATTTT.

The rearrangement links TRBV2 to TRBJ1-4; D is unresolved. V lost 6 bases to trimming and J lost 7 bases, with 9 bases between them. The CDR3 totals 12 residues. Germline assignment: CDR1 SNHLY and CDR2 FYNNEI. The CDR3 loop is CASRATVEKLFF. The DNA for the CDR3 is TGTGCCAGCAGAGCCACTGTTGAAAAACTGTTTTTT. Combining the CDR3 with reference TRBV2 and TRBJ1-4 gives the whole variable domain EPEVTQTPSHQVTQMGQEVILRCVPISNHLYFYWYRQILGQKVEFLVSFYNNEISEKSEIFDDQFSVERPDGSNFTLKIRSTKLEDSAMYFCASRATVEKLFFGSGTQLSVL.

The chain recombines TRBV6-2 or TRBV6-3 with TRBJ1-3, with D unresolved. V lost 6 bases and J 2 bases, leaving 14 bases between the germline ends. Germline values: CDR1 MNHEY, CDR2 SVGEGT. This CDR3 is built from 15 residues. The CDR3 region has the DNA TGTGCCAGCAGCTCGGACCCAGCGGCTGGAAACACCATATATTTT. It translates to CASSSDPAAGNTIYF.

V and J are TRBV15 and TRBJ2-2; 9 bases align to TRBD2. In germline, CDR1 is LNHNV, CDR2 YYDKDF (reference sequence). J lost 5 bases, V lost 3 bases, and 7 bases had no gene match. This CDR3 has 16 residues. The chain's CDR3 is CATSRENLAGTGELFF. The CDR3 DNA reads as TGTGCCACCAGCAGGGAGAATCTAGCGGGGACCGGGGAGCTGTTTTTT.

This clone occurred a few times. The V gene is TRBV19, the J gene TRBJ1-1; unclear D gene. The length of the CDR3 is 17 residues. Germline-derived CDR1 and CDR2 are LNHDA and SQIVND (reference sequence). V lost 9 bases and J lost 4, with 27 bases in between. The CDR3: CASLAGRGFEGRTEAFF. CDR3 sequence (DNA): TGTGCCAGCCTAGCGGGAAGAGGTTTTGAGGGTCGCACTGAAGCTTTCTTT.

The J gene is TRBJ1-2, the V gene TRBV6-1; 10 bases fit TRBD1. V shed 1 base, J shed 9 bases, and the junction held 2 bases outside the gene matches. Germline values: CDR1 MNHNS, CDR2 SASEGT. The CDR3 spans 13 residues. DNA of the CDR3: TGTGCCAGCAGTGAAGGACAGGGGGCACGCTACACCTTC. Its protein is CASSEGQGARYTF.

The gene calls are TRBV18 and TRBJ2-1; weak D call: TRBD2 (7 bases). Trimming took off 3 bases at V and 0 bases at J, with 21 bases between the two ends. CDR3 length: 19 residues. Germline CDR1 reads KGHSH; CDR2 reads LQKENI. In DNA form, the CDR3 reads TGTGCCAGCTCACCGATCAGGGAGGCGGGGGCCAGCTCCTACAATGAGCAGTTCTTC. Translated: CASSPIREAGASSYNEQFF.

This sequence joins TRBV5-1 and TRBJ2-3; 13 bases match TRBD2. The CDR3 has 14 residues. Germline V CDR1 and CDR2: SGHRS, YFSETQ. With V trimmed by 5 bases and J by 6 bases, 3 bases remained unmatched. The CDR3 here is CASSTGLAGDTQYF. The CDR3 nucleotides are TGCGCCAGCAGTACGGGACTAGCGGGGGATACGCAGTATTTT.

The V and J genes are TRBV7-2 and TRBJ2-7, with D possibly matching TRBD2 (5 bases). The CDR3 is 12 amino acids. The germline gives CDR1 SGHTA, CDR2 FQGNSA. Trimming took off 3 bases at V and 3 bases at J, with 6 bases between the two ends. The CDR3 sequence: CASSFRGYEQYF. The CDR3 DNA follows: TGTGCCAGCAGCTTCCGGGGCTACGAGCAGTACTTC.

V gene TRBV19 combines with J gene TRBJ1-5; D is unresolved. CDR3 size: 14 residues. Germline V gives CDR1 LNHDA, CDR2 SQIVND (reference sequence). Trimming stripped 3 bases from V and 3 bases from J, with 9 bases between. CDR3 protein: CASSMAGNNQPQHF. The CDR3 region has the DNA TGTGCCAGTAGTATGGCCGGGAACAATCAGCCCCAGCATTTT.

This clone was observed a few times. This chain uses TRBV5-5 with TRBJ2-5; possibly TRBD1 for D (6 bases). Trimming cost V 0 bases and J 2 bases, with 14 bases left between them. The CDR3 runs 16 residues. Germline CDR1 reads SGHKS; CDR2 reads YYEKEE (reference sequence). CDR3 nucleotide sequence: TGTGCCAGCAGCTTGGCTTGGGGGCTGGGGCAAGAGACCCAGTACTTC. Translation gives CASSLAWGLGQETQYF.

V and J are TRBV25-1 and TRBJ2-5; 10 bases align to TRBD1. This CDR3 is built from 16 residues. Germline V gene sequence: CDR1 MGHDK, CDR2 SYGVNS. The V segment lost 8 bases and the J segment 4 bases; nucleotides outside the gene matches: 13. CDR3 coding DNA: TGTGCCAGCGCCAAAACCTCCGGGACAGGGGTAGAGACCCAGTACTTC. It translates to CASAKTSGTGVETQYF.

This clone occurred a few times. The chain joins TRBV7-8 to TRBJ1-2; 9 bases map to TRBD1. CDR1 and CDR2 from the germline V gene are SGHVS and FQNEAQ. CDR3 size: 13 residues. The trim removed 5 bases at V and 3 bases at J, leaving 1 base unmatched. This CDR3 reads CASSRDRDYGYTF. The DNA of the CDR3 is TGTGCCAGCAGCCGGGACAGGGACTATGGCTACACCTTC.

The rearrangement joins TRBV5-1 to TRBJ1-1; 8 positions match TRBD1. The CDR3 has 13 amino acids. Germline loops: CDR1 SGHRS, CDR2 YFSETQ. V shed 4 bases, J shed 6 bases, and the junction held 5 bases outside the gene matches. The CDR3 coding sequence is TGCGCCAGCAGCATCGACAGGGGAGCTGAAGCTTTCTTT. Encoded protein: CASSIDRGAEAFF.

The table lists this clone with a count of one. The CDR3 DNA is TGCAGTGCTAGATCAGACACTGAAGCTTTCTTT. Protein sequence: CSARSDTEAFF. The rearrangement links TRBV20-1 to TRBJ1-1; D is unresolved. Germline loops: CDR1 DFQATT, CDR2 SNEGSKA (reference sequence). The CDR3 spans 11 residues. Between the trimmed V and J ends, which lost 2 bases and 3 bases, there was a span of 4 bases.

The chain combines TRBV5-1 with TRBJ2-7; 11 bases align to TRBD2. The CDR3 contains 17 residues. The trim removed 1 base at V and 1 base at J, leaving 7 bases unmatched. In germline, CDR1 is SGHRS, CDR2 YFSETQ. Written as DNA, the CDR3 is TGCGCCAGCAGCTTGTTGCCTAGCGGGGGGCAATCCTACGAGCAGTACTTC. Encoded protein: CASSLLPSGGQSYEQYF.